The 5 T cell receptor beta chains below were found in one sample sequenced in a study of read filtering for tumor transcriptome and immune sequencing. Molecular barcoded adaptors covering alpha/delta and beta/gamma chains were used on about 390 ng RNA. One entry per CDR3 protein results from TCRdb running MiXCR on the reads. The sample yields 37,000 or so distinct CDR3 sequences, roughly an eighth seen once. Sample: a population of CD138-negative cells sorted from bone marrow. These receptors were obtained from a donor aged 40 or older with multiple myeloma.

This clonotype was observed many times. J is TRBJ1-6 and V is TRBV4-3; 9 nucleotides agree with TRBD1. V gave up 4 bases and J gave up 8 bases; unmatched junction bases: 3. Germline V gene lookup returns CDR1 LGHNA and CDR2 YSLEER. CDR3 length: 14 amino acids. The CDR3 DNA sequence: TGCGCCAGCAGCCTAGACAGGGGGGATTCACCCCTCCACTTT. Its translation: CASSLDRGDSPLHF.

This clonotype was counted many times. The rearrangement uses TRBV28 and TRBJ2-2; D is unresolved. Trimming shortened V by 8 bases and J by 7 bases, and 11 bases separated the two germline ends. CDR1 is MDHEN and CDR2 is SYDVKM in the germline V gene. The CDR3 length is 12 residues. CDR3 protein: CASGVAHGELFF. The DNA for the CDR3 is TGTGCCAGCGGGGTTGCCCACGGGGAGCTGTTTTTT.

The V and J genes are TRBV10-2 and TRBJ2-4, with TRBD2 matching 9 bases. The DNA end lines up better with TRBJ2-7; the J call may be wrong. There are 14 residues in the CDR3. The germline V gene has CDR1 WSHSY and CDR2 SAAADI. The CDR3, as DNA: TGCGCCAGCAGTGAGCCGGTAGCGGGGGACGAGCAGTACTTC. It yields the protein CASSEPVAGDEQYF.

This clonotype was recorded at least ten times. The chain employs TRBV27 and TRBJ1-1; tentatively, D is TRBD1 (5 bases). There are 13 residues in the CDR3. V gave up 6 bases and J gave up 0 bases, with 8 bases separating them. Germline CDR1 and CDR2: MNHEY and SMNVEV (reference sequence). The CDR3 loop reads CASSVTVNTEAFF. The CDR3 DNA sequence: TGTGCCAGCAGCGTGACAGTGAACACTGAAGCTTTCTTT.

This clonotype was seen at least ten times. This chain joins TRBV6-1 and TRBJ1-1, with D hard to call. V was shortened by 1 base and J by 7 bases, with 10 bases between the two germline ends. This CDR3 contains 13 residues. Germline loops: CDR1 MNHNS, CDR2 SASEGT. The CDR3 region has the DNA TGTGCCAGCAGTGAAGGCGACGCGTTTGAAGCTTTCTTT. It codes for CASSEGDAFEAFF.